The clone carrying this T cell receptor beta chain was counted many times. Its cognate antigen is unknown. The data originate from a study of identical twins' blood T cells. Study background: About 50 million reads covered about 6 alpha-chain and about 6 beta-chain libraries. Notes on the study in general: Environmental influences on twin similarity could not be excluded. Abundant TCRbeta CDR3s overlapped more between twins than with unrelated donors.

MiXCR, run by TCRdb on the 5' RACE reads, gives a single entry per CDR3 protein. The sample consists of roughly 340,000 distinct CDR3 sequences, about 28% of them appearing once. All three twin pairs grew up together with likely shared infections and vaccines. Per germline, CDR1 MNHEY and CDR2 SVGEGT. The CDR3 spans 14 residues. V lost 2 bases, J lost 0 bases, and 7 bases lay in between. Sequenced: PBMCs. V usage is TRBV6-2 or TRBV6-3 and J usage is TRBJ1-1; D remains ambiguous. This clonotype was sampled from a woman aged 18-55 years in good health. The CDR3: CASSYDTVNTEAFF. The CDR3 coding sequence is TGTGCCAGCAGTTACGACACGGTGAACACTGAAGCTTTCTTT.